This T cell receptor beta chain was recorded in a study of blood T cell repertoires in COVID-19 (dated by TCRdb to 2020 to 2022). General notes on the study: The collaborator samples originated in the United States, Italy and Spain and spanned the acute and convalescent phases of COVID-19. Subjects who had been exposed to COVID-19, were actively infected with it, or had recovered from it provided the deeply sampled blood TCRbeta repertoires that made up the dataset. The samples were drawn from two sources: the first 160 participants of the ongoing ImmuneRACE study, and 1,254 subjects contributed by 6 global collaborators. The repertoires were made available in a free public database intended to serve as a resource for research on the immune response to SARS-CoV-2. Sample metadata almost always included a de-identified subject ID, COVID-19 status, age in years and sex. Where available, HLA class I and class II types were obtained from metadata supplied by the sample provider rather than from assay-based typing. The prospective study material was composed of cDNA or gDNA derived from T cells, B-cell-depleted T cells, or PBMCs.

Points on this clone: Its antigen is still unknown. Per-nucleotide qualities are absent, and no much larger clonotype sits a single base away.

For CDR1 and CDR2, the germline V gene lists MRHNA and SNTAGT. The V and J ends are trimmed by 3 bases and 2 bases, leaving 13 bases between them. Reading from cysteine to phenylalanine, the CDR3 counts 15 amino acids. Only CDR3 DNA is held: 45 bases, read in frame from base 1. TCRbeta CDR3 regions were amplified from genomic DNA by means of the immunoSEQ Assay, a bias-controlled multiplex PCR. As for how the authors treated the data: Within the assay, amplification of reference gene primers was used to estimate how many nucleated cells each sample contained. To quantify the absolute abundance of each unique TCRbeta CDR3 rearrangement, sequence reads were collapsed and filtered. Productive Simpson clonality was computed per sample as the square root of Simpson's diversity index over productive rearrangements. In TCRdb, the immuneACCESS table is reduced to in-frame sequences with V and J assigned. These tables do not hold every clone; where another copy was compared, an unresolved V gene accounts for under half, and the others remain unexplained. That table furnishes V, J and clone size, whereas the DNA furnished D and trimming. Present in this sample are tens of thousands of clones, less than 95% of which were seen just once. Under 6.5% of the sample comes from the top ten.

The collaborating institutions used their own protocols to collect whole blood in K2EDTA tubes. For TCRbeta analysis, collaborators shipped samples in one of three forms: frozen whole blood, isolated PBMCs, or DNA extracted from either of those sample types. Summary of the overall study and its limitations: The amount of clinical and demographic metadata varied by source and participant and was provided uncurated.

This TCR came from a man between 70 and 80 years old with acute or convalescent COVID-19. The rearranged chain carries TRBV6-4 and TRBJ2-5; the D gene is perhaps TRBD2, from 7 matching bases. The sequenced sample consisted of peripheral blood. The CDR3 region: CASSEGGGQQETQYF. Here is the DNA: TGTGCCAGCAGTGAGGGCGGGGGACAACAAGAGACCCAGTACTTC.